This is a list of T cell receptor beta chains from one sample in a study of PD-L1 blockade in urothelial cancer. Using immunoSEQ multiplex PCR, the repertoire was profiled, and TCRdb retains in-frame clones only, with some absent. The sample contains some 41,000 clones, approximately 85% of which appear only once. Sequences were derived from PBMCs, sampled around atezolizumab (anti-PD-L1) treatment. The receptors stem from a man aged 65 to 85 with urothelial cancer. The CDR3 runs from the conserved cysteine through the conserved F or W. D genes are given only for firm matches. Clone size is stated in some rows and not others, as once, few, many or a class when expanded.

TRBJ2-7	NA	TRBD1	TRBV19	TGTGCCAGTAGCACAGGGGACCAGGGGGACGAGCAGTACTTC	CASSTGDQGDEQYF
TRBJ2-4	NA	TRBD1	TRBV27	TGTGCCAGTCGATCAGGGGGCGTTCTAGCCAAAAACATTCAGTACTTC	CASRSGGVLAKNIQYF
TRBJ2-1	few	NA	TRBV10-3	TGTGCCATCAGTGCTGCCGGGACACGGTCTTACAATGAGCAGTTCTTC	CAISAAGTRSYNEQFF
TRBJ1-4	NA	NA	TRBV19	TGTGCCAGTAGTATGTGGAGAGGTGAAAAACTGTTTTTT	CASSMWRGEKLFF
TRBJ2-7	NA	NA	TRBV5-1	TGCGCCAGCAGCTTGGTGGAGGCGCCCCAGCAGTACTTC	CASSLVEAPQQYF
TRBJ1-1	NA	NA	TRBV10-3	TGTGCCATCAGCTGGGACATAAACACTGAAGCTTTCTTT	CAISWDINTEAFF
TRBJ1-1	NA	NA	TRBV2	TGTGCCAGCAGTGAAGGGAGCAGGGGAGCTTTCTTT	CASSEGSRGAFF
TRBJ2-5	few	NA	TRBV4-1	TGCGCCAGCAGCCAAGTTGTTATTCAAGAGACCCAGTACTTC	CASSQVVIQETQYF
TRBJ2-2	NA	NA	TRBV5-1	TGCGCCAGCAGCTTGCAAATGAACACCGGGGAGCTGTTTTTT	CASSLQMNTGELFF
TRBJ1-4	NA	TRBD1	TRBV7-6	TGTGCCAGCAGCACCCGTGGGACAGGGTTTGAAAAACTGTTTTTT	CASSTRGTGFEKLFF
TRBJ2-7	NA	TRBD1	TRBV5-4	TGTGCCAGCAGGGAGACAGGGGGGATTTACGAGCAGTACTTC	CASRETGGIYEQYF
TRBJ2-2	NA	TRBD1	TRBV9	TGTGCCAGCAGCGCCCCCCCGGGACAGTTGAACACCGGGGAGCTGTTTTTT	CASSAPPGQLNTGELFF
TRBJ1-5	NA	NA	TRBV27	TGTGCCAGCAGTTTATCGGTCGGTAGCAATCAGCCCCAGCATTTT	CASSLSVGSNQPQHF
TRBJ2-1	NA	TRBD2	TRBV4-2	TGTGCCAGCAGCCAAGGCGGGGGGGGCCTAGCGGACAGAGGGGAGCAGTTCTTC	CASSQGGGGLADRGEQFF
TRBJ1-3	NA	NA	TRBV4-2	TGTGCCAGCAGCCAAGAGACCTCGGGAGGAAACACCATATATTTT	CASSQETSGGNTIYF
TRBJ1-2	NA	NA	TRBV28	TGTGCCAGCAGACCCATTATGACAGCCGCGAACTTGAATGGCTACACCTTC	CASRPIMTAANLNGYTF
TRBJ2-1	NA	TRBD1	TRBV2	TGTGCCAGCACCCTACAGGGGTATGCGAATGAGCAGTTCTTC	CASTLQGYANEQFF
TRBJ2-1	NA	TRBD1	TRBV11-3	TGTGCCAGCAGCTCCGGGACAGGGTTCTTCAATGAGCAGTTCTTC	CASSSGTGFFNEQFF
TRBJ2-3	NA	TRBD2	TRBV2	TGTGCCAGCAGTCTTACCGGGACTAGCGGCGGCACAGATACGCAGTATTTT	CASSLTGTSGGTDTQYF
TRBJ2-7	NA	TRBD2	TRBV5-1	TGCGCCAGCAGCTTGGGGACTAGCGGGACTAGCTCCTACGAGCAGTACTTC	CASSLGTSGTSSYEQYF
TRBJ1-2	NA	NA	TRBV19	TGTGCCAGTATGTCTCGGGGGGCGGCTGGCTACACCTTC	CASMSRGAAGYTF
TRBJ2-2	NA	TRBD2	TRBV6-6	TGTGCCAGCAGCCAGAGACTAGCCTCGAACACCGGGGAGCTGTTTTTT	CASSQRLASNTGELFF
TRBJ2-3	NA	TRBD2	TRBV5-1	TGCGCCAGCAGCTTGGAACTAGCGGGAGACCCAGATACGCAGTATTTT	CASSLELAGDPDTQYF
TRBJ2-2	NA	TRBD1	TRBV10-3	TGTGCCATCAGTGCGGGACAGGGGGCTTGGACCGGGGAGCTGTTTTTT	CAISAGQGAWTGELFF
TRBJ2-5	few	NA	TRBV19	TGTGCCAGTTCGGAGGGGCCTGGGCCAGAGACCCAGTACTTC	CASSEGPGPETQYF